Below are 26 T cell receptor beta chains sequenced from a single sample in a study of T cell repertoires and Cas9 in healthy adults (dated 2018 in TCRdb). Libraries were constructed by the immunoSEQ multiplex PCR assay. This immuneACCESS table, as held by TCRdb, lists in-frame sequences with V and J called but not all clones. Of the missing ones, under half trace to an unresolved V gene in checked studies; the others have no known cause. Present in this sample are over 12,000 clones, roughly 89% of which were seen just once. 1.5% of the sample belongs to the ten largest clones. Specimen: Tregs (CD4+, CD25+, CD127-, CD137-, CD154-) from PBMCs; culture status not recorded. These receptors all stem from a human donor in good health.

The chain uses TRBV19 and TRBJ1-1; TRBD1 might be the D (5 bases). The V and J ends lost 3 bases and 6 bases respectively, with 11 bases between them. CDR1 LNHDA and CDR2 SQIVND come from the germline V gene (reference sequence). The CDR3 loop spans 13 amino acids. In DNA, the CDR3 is TGTGCCAGTAGTATCCTGGGGGTCGCTGAAGCTTTCTTT. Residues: CASSILGVAEAFF.

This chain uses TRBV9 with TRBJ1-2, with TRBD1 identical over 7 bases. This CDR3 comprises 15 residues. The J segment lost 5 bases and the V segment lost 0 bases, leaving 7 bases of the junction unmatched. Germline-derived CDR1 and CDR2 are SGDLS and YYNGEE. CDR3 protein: CASSVAGGGGYGYTF. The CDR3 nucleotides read TGTGCCAGCAGCGTAGCTGGAGGGGGCGGTTATGGCTACACCTTC.

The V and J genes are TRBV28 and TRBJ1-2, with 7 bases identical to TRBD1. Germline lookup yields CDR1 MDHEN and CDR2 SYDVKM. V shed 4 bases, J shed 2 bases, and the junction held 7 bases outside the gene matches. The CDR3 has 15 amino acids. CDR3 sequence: CASSWPQTGNYGYTF. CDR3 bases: TGTGCCAGCAGTTGGCCCCAGACAGGGAACTATGGCTACACCTTC.

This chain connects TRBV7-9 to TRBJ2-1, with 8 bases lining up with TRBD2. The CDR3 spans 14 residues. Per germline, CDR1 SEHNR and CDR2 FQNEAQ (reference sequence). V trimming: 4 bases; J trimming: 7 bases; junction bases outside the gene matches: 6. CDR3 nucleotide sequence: TGTGCCAGCAGCTCCTTAGCGGGGAAGAATGAGCAGTTCTTC. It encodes CASSSLAGKNEQFF.

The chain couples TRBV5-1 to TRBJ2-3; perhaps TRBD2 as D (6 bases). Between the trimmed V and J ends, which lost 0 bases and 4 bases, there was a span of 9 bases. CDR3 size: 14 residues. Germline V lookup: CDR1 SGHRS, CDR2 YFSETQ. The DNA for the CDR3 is TGCGCCAGCAGCTTGGCCTGGGGGGCAGATACGCAGTATTTT. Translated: CASSLAWGADTQYF.

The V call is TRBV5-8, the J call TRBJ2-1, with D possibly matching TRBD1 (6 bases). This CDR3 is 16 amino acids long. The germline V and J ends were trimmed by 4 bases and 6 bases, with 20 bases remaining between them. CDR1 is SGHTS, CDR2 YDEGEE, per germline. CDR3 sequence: CASSEQGRVWGNEQFF. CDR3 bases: TGTGCCAGCAGCGAACAGGGTAGGGTATGGGGCAATGAGCAGTTCTTC.

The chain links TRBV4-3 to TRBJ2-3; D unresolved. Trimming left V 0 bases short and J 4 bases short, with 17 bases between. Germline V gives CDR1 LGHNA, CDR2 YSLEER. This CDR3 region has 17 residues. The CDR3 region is CASSQDQHKIFPDTQYF. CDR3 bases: TGCGCCAGCAGCCAAGATCAGCACAAAATCTTTCCAGATACGCAGTATTTT.

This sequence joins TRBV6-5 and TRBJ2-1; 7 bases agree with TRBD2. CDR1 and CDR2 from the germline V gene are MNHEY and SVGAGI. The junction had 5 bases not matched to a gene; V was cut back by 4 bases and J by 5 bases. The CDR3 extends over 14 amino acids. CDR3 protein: CASSSLAANNEQFF. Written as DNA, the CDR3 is TGTGCCAGCAGTTCCCTAGCGGCTAACAATGAGCAGTTCTTC.

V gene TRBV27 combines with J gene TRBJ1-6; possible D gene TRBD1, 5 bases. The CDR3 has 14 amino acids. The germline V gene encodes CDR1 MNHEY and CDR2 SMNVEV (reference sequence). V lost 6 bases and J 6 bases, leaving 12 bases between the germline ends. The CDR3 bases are TGTGCCAGCAGCTCCAGGGCTGGTAATTCACCCCTCCACTTT. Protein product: CASSSRAGNSPLHF.

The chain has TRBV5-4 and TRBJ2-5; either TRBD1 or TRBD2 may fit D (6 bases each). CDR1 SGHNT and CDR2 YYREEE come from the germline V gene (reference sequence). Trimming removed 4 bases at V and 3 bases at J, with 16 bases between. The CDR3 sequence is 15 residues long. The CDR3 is CASSGGRAPKETQYF. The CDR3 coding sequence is TGTGCCAGCAGCGGGGGGCGGGCGCCGAAAGAGACCCAGTACTTC.

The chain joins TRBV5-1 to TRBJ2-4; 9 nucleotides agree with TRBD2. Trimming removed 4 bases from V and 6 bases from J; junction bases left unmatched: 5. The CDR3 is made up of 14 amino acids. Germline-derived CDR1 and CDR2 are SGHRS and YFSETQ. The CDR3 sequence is CASSDHSGGNIQYF. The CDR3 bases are TGCGCCAGCAGCGACCATAGCGGGGGAAACATTCAGTACTTC.

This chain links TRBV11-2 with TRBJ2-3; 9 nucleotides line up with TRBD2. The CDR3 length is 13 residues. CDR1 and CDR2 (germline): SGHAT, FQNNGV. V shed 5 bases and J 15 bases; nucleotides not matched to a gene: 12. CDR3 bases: TGTGCCAGCAGCCTTACCCTGAAGCGGGAGGACTATTTT. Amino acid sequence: CASSLTLKREDYF.

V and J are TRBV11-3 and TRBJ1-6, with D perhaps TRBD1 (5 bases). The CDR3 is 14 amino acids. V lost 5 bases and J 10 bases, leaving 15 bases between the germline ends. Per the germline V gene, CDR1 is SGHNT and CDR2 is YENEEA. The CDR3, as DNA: TGTGCCAGCAGCCGACTGGGGGGTGGGTCACCCCTCCACTTT. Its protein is CASSRLGGGSPLHF. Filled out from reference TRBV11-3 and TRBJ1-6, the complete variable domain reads EAGVVQSPRYKIIEKKQPVAFWCNPISGHNTLYWYLQNLGQGPELLIRYENEEAVDDSQLPKDRFSAERLKGVDSTLKIQPAELGDSAVYLCASSRLGGGSPLHFGNGTRLTVT.

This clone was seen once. The CDR3 is CASSIQRGGGEQFF. The CDR3 DNA reads as TGTGCCAGTAGTATCCAGCGGGGGGGCGGTGAGCAGTTCTTC. The chain employs TRBV19 and TRBJ2-1; 10 bases align to TRBD2. CDR3 size: 14 residues. Germline loops: CDR1 LNHDA, CDR2 SQIVND (reference sequence). V was pared by 3 bases and J by 9 bases, with 5 bases of the junction left unmatched.

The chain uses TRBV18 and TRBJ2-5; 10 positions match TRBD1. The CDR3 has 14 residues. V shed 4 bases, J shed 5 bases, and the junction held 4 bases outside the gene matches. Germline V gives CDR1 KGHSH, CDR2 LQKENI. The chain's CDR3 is CASSLTGGRETQYF. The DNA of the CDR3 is TGTGCCAGCTCACTGACAGGGGGCAGGGAGACCCAGTACTTC.

CDR3 in amino acids: CASRDDNEQFF. CDR3 nucleotide sequence: TGTGCCAGCAGGGACGACAATGAGCAGTTCTTC. This chain uses TRBV2 with TRBJ2-1; D not certain. The ends were cut back, 6 bases at V and 5 bases at J, with 5 bases in the middle. The CDR3 runs to 11 residues. Germline V gene sequence: CDR1 SNHLY, CDR2 FYNNEI.

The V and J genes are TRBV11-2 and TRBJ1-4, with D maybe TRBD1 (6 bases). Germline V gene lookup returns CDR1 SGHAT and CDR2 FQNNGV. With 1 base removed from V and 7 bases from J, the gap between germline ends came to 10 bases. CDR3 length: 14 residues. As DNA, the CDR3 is TGTGCCAGCAGCTTAGGGGGGGCTTCTGAAAAACTGTTTTTT. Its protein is CASSLGGASEKLFF. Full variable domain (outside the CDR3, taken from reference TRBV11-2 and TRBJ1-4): EAGVAQSPRYKIIEKRQSVAFWCNPISGHATLYWYQQILGQGPKLLIQFQNNGVVDDSQLPKDRFSAERLKGVDSTLKIQPAKLEDSAVYLCASSLGGASEKLFFGSGTQLSVL.

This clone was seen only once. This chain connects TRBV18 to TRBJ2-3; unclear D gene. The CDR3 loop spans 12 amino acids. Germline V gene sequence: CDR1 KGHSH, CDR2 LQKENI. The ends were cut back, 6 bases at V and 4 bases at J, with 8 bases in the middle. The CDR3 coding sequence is TGTGCCAGCTCCCCAACATCAGATACGCAGTATTTT. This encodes CASSPTSDTQYF.

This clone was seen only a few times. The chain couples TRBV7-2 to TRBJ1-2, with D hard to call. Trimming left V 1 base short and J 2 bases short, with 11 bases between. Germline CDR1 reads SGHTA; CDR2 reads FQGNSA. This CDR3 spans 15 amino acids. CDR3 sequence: CASSLEAVLNYGYTF. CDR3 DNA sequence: TGTGCCAGCAGCTTAGAGGCGGTGCTGAACTATGGCTACACCTTC.

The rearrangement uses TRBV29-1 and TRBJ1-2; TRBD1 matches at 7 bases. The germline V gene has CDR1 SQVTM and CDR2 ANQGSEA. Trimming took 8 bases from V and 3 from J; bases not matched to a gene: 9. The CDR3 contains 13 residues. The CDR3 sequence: CSYRQGGDYGYTF. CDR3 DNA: TGCAGCTACCGACAGGGAGGGGACTATGGCTACACCTTC.

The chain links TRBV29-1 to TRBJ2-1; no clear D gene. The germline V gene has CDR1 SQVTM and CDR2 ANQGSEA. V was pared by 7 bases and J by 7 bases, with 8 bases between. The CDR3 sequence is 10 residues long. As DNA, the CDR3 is TGCAGCGGATCTTCGAATGAGCAGTTCTTC. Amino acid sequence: CSGSSNEQFF.

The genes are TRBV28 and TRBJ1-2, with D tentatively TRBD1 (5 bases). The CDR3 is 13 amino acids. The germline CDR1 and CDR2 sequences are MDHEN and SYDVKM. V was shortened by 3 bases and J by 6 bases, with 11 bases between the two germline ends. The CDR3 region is CASSFLGRDGYTF. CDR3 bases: TGTGCCAGCAGTTTCTTAGGCAGGGATGGCTACACCTTC.

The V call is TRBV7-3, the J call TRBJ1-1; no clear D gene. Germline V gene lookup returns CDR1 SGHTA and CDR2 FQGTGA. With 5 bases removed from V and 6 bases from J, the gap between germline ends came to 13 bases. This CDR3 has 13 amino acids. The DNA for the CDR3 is TGTGCCAGCAGCCTCGATAGAGTTGCTGAAGCTTTCTTT. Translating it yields CASSLDRVAEAFF.

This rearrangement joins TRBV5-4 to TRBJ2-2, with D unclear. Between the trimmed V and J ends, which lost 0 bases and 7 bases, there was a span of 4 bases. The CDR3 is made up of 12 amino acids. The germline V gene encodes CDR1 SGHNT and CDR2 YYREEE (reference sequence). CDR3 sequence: CASSLEVGELFF. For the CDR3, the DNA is TGTGCCAGCAGCTTGGAGGTCGGGGAGCTGTTTTTT.

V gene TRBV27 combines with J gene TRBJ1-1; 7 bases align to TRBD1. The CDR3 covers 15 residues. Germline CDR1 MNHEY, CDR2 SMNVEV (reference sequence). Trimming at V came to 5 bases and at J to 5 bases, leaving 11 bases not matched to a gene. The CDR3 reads CASSPHSTGQTEAFF. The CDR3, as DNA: TGTGCCAGCAGTCCACACTCGACAGGGCAAACTGAAGCTTTCTTT.

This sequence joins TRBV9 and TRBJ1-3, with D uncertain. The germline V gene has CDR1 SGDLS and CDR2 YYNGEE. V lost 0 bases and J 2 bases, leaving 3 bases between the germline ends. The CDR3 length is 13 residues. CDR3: CASSVVAGNTIYF. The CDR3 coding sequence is TGTGCCAGCAGCGTAGTGGCTGGAAACACCATATATTTT.